A selection of T cell receptor beta chains follows, all from one sample in a study of identifying expanded T cells in peripheral blood. Assay: immunoSEQ multiplex PCR; the TCRdb copy retains only in-frame clones and omits some. The repertoire holds tens of thousands of clones, with around 84% as singletons. The sequenced sample consisted of blood. The receptor source for this set is a person aged 18 to 75 in good health. The conserved cysteine and the conserved F or W are not part of the CDR3 here.

v_call	j_call	cdr3_aa
TRBV6-1	TRBJ1-5	AVTRGNQPQH
TRBV7-4	TRBJ2-7	ASSLGTSIIYEQY
TRBV9	TRBJ1-3	ASSVQTGNTIY
TRBV15	TRBJ2-3	ATSRLGLAGGTSTDTQY
TRBV19	TRBJ2-3	ASSITSGRAWDTQY
TRBV6-5	TRBJ1-5	ASSWGTGRPQH
TRBV28	TRBJ1-5	ASRRDRGPNQPQH
TRBV4-3	TRBJ2-5	ASSQDGRGETQY
TRBV7-9	TRBJ2-3	ASIPGKVLADTQY
TRBV7-2	TRBJ2-7	ASHRSRRSYEQY
TRBV14	TRBJ2-7	ASSDRGSSYEQY
TRBV10-3	TRBJ1-5	AAHSGGAGQPQH
TRBV10-2	TRBJ2-1	ASDGGSSGGSNEQF
TRBV18	TRBJ2-1	ASSPGAGPPDEQF
TRBV4-3	TRBJ2-7	ASSQDLGVSYEQY
TRBV4-1	TRBJ2-1	ASSYRLAGGGNEQF
TRBV5-1	TRBJ1-5	ASSLDSNQPQH
TRBV25-1	TRBJ1-1	ASSDRTDEAF
TRBV28	TRBJ2-7	ASTSGPIYSEQY
TRBV30	TRBJ2-2	AWSVVLAGTGELF
TRBV5-1	TRBJ1-2	ASSSGQGSLNGYT
TRBV27	TRBJ1-3	ASSPSGSPNTIY